This passage covers 32 T cell receptor beta chains from one sample sequenced in a study of OX40 agonist ivuxolimab in advanced cancers. TCRdb's table, derived via immunoSEQ multiplex PCR, lists solely in-frame clones and lacks some. The table includes nearly 50,000 clones, about 81% detected once. Source: CD4+ or CD8+ T cells sorted from blood, taken in a trial of the OX40 agonist ivuxolimab. These receptors originate from an adult with an advanced solid tumor such as melanoma, head and neck, liver or kidney cancer.

The chain combines TRBV5-4 with TRBJ2-3; a weak D match, TRBD1 (5 bases). The CDR3 is made up of 14 amino acids. The germline CDR1 and CDR2 sequences are SGHNT and YYREEE (reference sequence). Deletions cut 2 bases from V and 4 bases from J, with 11 bases between. The DNA of the CDR3 is TGTGCCAGCAGCTTTCGTGGGGCTGCAGATACGCAGTATTTT. Translated, it gives CASSFRGAADTQYF.

The J gene is TRBJ2-3, the V gene TRBV5-6, with TRBD1 identical over 9 bases. The CDR3 sequence is 16 residues long. The ends lost 4 bases at V and 3 bases at J; junction bases unmatched: 9. Per germline, CDR1 SGHDT and CDR2 YYEEEE. The CDR3 region has the DNA TGTGCCAGCAGCGTAGCCGCCGGGACAGGGACAGATACGCAGTATTTT. This codes for CASSVAAGTGTDTQYF. The full variable domain, rest sourced from reference TRBV5-6 and TRBJ2-3, is DAGVTQSPTHLIKTRGQQVTLRCSPKSGHDTVSWYQQALGQGPQFIFQYYEEEERQRGNFPDRFSGHQFPNYSSELNVNALLLGDSALYLCASSVAAGTGTDTQYFGPGTRLTVL.

The rearrangement joins TRBV7-8 to TRBJ2-7; TRBD2 agrees at 14 bases. CDR3 length equals 17 residues. J lost 3 bases, V lost 1 base, and 5 bases had no gene match. Germline V gene lookup returns CDR1 SGHVS and CDR2 FQNEAQ. This chain's CDR3 is CASSLGLTSGRDYEQYF. CDR3 coding DNA: TGTGCCAGCAGCTTAGGTTTGACTAGCGGGAGGGACTACGAGCAGTACTTC.

V usage is TRBV5-1 and J usage is TRBJ1-1; 7 bases fit TRBD1. V trimming: 4 bases; J trimming: 0 bases; junction bases outside the gene matches: 6. Looked up from germline, CDR1 is SGHRS and CDR2 is YFSETQ. The CDR3 has 15 amino acids. The CDR3 reads CASSHGTVLNTEAFF. The CDR3 DNA sequence: TGCGCCAGCAGCCACGGGACAGTCTTGAACACTGAAGCTTTCTTT.

This chain connects TRBV7-2 to TRBJ2-7; the D gene is possibly TRBD1 (6 bases). V dropped 3 bases and J dropped 4 bases, with 10 bases sitting between them. Germline V gene lookup returns CDR1 SGHTA and CDR2 FQGNSA. The CDR3 has 13 residues. The CDR3 region is CASSLVRGYEQYF. The CDR3 DNA follows: TGTGCCAGCAGCTTGGTCAGGGGATACGAGCAGTACTTC. The complete variable domain, with remaining parts taken from reference TRBV7-2 and TRBJ2-7, reads GAGVSQSPSNKVTEKGKDVELRCDPISGHTALYWYRQSLGQGLEFLIYFQGNSAPDKSGLPSDRFSAERTGGSVSTLTIQRTQQEDSAVYLCASSLVRGYEQYFGPGTRLTVT.

In DNA, the CDR3 is TGTGCCAGTAGTATCAGCCCGCTGAGCACAGATACGCAGTATTTT. It encodes CASSISPLSTDTQYF. The chain couples TRBV19 to TRBJ2-3; D uncertain. The V gene lost 3 bases and the J gene lost 0 bases, with 10 bases spanning the gap. This CDR3 spans 15 amino acids. Germline CDR1 and CDR2: LNHDA and SQIVND (reference sequence).

The chain couples TRBV6-5 to TRBJ2-2; no clear D. The CDR3 is 14 amino acids. V lost 6 bases, J lost 3 bases, and 11 bases lay in between. Looked up from germline, CDR1 is MNHEY and CDR2 is SVGAGI. CDR3 residues: CASSPARDTGELFF. The CDR3 nucleotides are TGTGCCAGCAGCCCCGCCCGGGACACCGGGGAGCTGTTTTTT.

Here the CDR3 reads CASSRLASGSQTQYF. CDR3 in DNA: TGTGCCAGCAGCCGGTTGGCTAGCGGGAGCCAGACCCAGTACTTC. The chain links TRBV5-6 to TRBJ2-5; 10 bases map to TRBD2. Trimming cost V 4 bases and J 6 bases; bases outside gene matches: 9. CDR1 and CDR2 (germline): SGHDT, YYEEEE. This CDR3 is 15 amino acids long.

A single count supports this clone. This sequence joins TRBV5-4 and TRBJ2-5, with TRBD2 matching 7 bases. V gave up 0 bases and J gave up 3 bases; unmatched junction bases: 5. Germline V gives CDR1 SGHNT, CDR2 YYREEE (reference sequence). This CDR3 contains 15 residues. CDR3 sequence: CASSLGGLLKETQYF. CDR3 DNA: TGTGCCAGCAGCTTGGGGGGACTACTCAAAGAGACCCAGTACTTC. The whole variable domain, remainder taken from reference TRBV5-4 and TRBJ2-5, is ETGVTQSPTHLIKTRGQQVTLRCSSQSGHNTVSWYQQALGQGPQFIFQYYREEENGRGNFPPRFSGLQFPNYSSELNVNALELDDSALYLCASSLGGLLKETQYFGPGTRLLVL.

This chain joins TRBV27 and TRBJ2-7, with D perhaps matching TRBD2 (7 bases). CDR3 length: 15 amino acids. Germline V gives CDR1 MNHEY, CDR2 SMNVEV (reference sequence). V was clipped by 3 bases and J by 3 bases, with 15 bases between them. The CDR3 DNA follows: TGTGCCAGCAGTTTCGCGGGGGAAGGGGGCTACGAGCAGTACTTC. Amino acid sequence: CASSFAGEGGYEQYF.

V is TRBV6-4 and J is TRBJ1-4; D is ambiguous. Germline CDR1 MRHNA, CDR2 SNTAGT. This CDR3 is 15 amino acids long. Trimming pared 3 bases from V and 0 bases from J, leaving 8 bases between. CDR3 amino acids: CASSEGTSTNEKLFF. CDR3 in DNA: TGTGCCAGCAGTGAGGGCACGTCAACTAATGAAAAACTGTTTTTT.

This clone was detected only a few times. This chain connects TRBV6-6 to TRBJ1-5, with 7 bases identical to TRBD1. Germline V gene data show CDR1 as MNHNY and CDR2 as SVGAGI (reference sequence). The V segment lost 8 bases and the J segment 3 bases; nucleotides outside the gene matches: 1. The CDR3 consists of 12 residues. CDR3 amino acids: CASGTDNQPQHF. Written as DNA, the CDR3 is TGTGCCAGCGGGACAGACAATCAGCCCCAGCATTTT.

The V call is TRBV9, the J call TRBJ2-5; 8 bases fit TRBD1. Germline V gives CDR1 SGDLS, CDR2 YYNGEE. CDR3 size: 16 residues. J was trimmed by 5 bases and V by 2 bases; bases with no gene match: 11. This CDR3 is CASSVSRSRGQETQYF. The CDR3 bases are TGTGCCAGCAGCGTCTCAAGGTCCAGGGGGCAGGAGACCCAGTACTTC.

J is TRBJ2-7 and V is TRBV19; 8 bases map to TRBD1. CDR1 LNHDA and CDR2 SQIVND come from the germline V gene (reference sequence). The CDR3 is made up of 15 amino acids. V dropped 2 bases and J dropped 1; count of bases not matched to a gene: 4. The CDR3 loop is CASSISGQGSYEQYF. In DNA, the CDR3 is TGTGCCAGTAGTATAAGCGGACAGGGTTCCTACGAGCAGTACTTC.

V is TRBV6-5 and J is TRBJ2-7, with a tentative D call TRBD1 (5 bases). V lost 7 bases and J 2 bases, leaving 18 bases between the germline ends. This CDR3 comprises 15 residues. The germline CDR1 and CDR2 sequences are MNHEY and SVGAGI. CDR3 DNA sequence: TGTGCCAGCACCTACCCAGGCAGGGCCACCTACGAGCAGTACTTC. Translating it yields CASTYPGRATYEQYF.

This clone has a handful of counts. The gene calls are TRBV18 and TRBJ1-5; 10 nucleotides align to TRBD1. The CDR3 has 15 residues. Per germline, CDR1 KGHSH and CDR2 LQKENI. The V segment lost 3 bases and the J segment 2 bases; nucleotides outside the gene matches: 1. CDR3 region: CASSPGTGGNQPQHF. The CDR3, as DNA: TGTGCCAGCTCACCCGGGACAGGGGGCAATCAGCCCCAGCATTTT.

In this sample, this clone is medium-sized. The gene calls are TRBV5-1 and TRBJ2-2, with D perhaps TRBD2 (6 bases). Germline loops: CDR1 SGHRS, CDR2 YFSETQ. The CDR3 is 16 residues long. V lost 4 bases to trimming and J lost 6 bases, with 19 bases between them. The CDR3 bases are TGCGCCAGCAGCCGGGTTTTGGCGGGATCACCCGGGGAGCTGTTTTTT. Protein product: CASSRVLAGSPGELFF.

The J gene is TRBJ2-7, the V gene TRBV11-2; D uncertain. The germline gives CDR1 SGHAT, CDR2 FQNNGV. With 4 bases removed from V and 5 bases from J, the gap between germline ends came to 18 bases. This CDR3 contains 15 residues. The CDR3 sequence: CASSSPGSSFHEQYF. For the CDR3, the DNA is TGTGCCAGCAGCTCCCCCGGGTCTTCCTTCCACGAGCAGTACTTC.

As for this clone: The sample has other DNA sequences that encode this CDR3 too. This chain connects TRBV19 to TRBJ2-1, with TRBD2 as a possible D gene (6 bases). Trimming stripped 2 bases from V and 0 bases from J, with 8 bases between. This CDR3 has 15 residues. Germline values: CDR1 LNHDA, CDR2 SQIVND (reference sequence). CDR3 coding DNA: TGTGCCAGTAGTATATCCGGGGGCTCCTACAATGAGCAGTTCTTC. This encodes CASSISGGSYNEQFF.

The V call is TRBV10-2, the J call TRBJ2-7; 8 positions agree with TRBD2. Looked up from germline, CDR1 is WSHSY and CDR2 is SAAADI. The CDR3 is made up of 16 amino acids. V lost 0 bases and J lost 2; bases outside the gene matches: 6. The CDR3 nucleotides read TGCGCCAGCAGTGAGTCGCGCCGGGAGGGCCCCTACGAGCAGTACTTC. Its translation is CASSESRREGPYEQYF.

V is TRBV29-1 and J is TRBJ2-7; possibly TRBD2 for D (5 bases). The CDR3 runs to 13 residues. V lost 6 bases and J 0 bases, leaving 12 bases between the germline ends. Germline assignment: CDR1 SQVTM and CDR2 ANQGSEA. CDR3 bases: TGCAGCGTAAAAAGAGGGAGCTCCTACGAGCAGTACTTC. Translated, it gives CSVKRGSSYEQYF.

The chain couples TRBV19 to TRBJ2-1; a weak D match, TRBD1 (6 bases). V lost 6 bases and J 6 bases, leaving 12 bases between the germline ends. Per germline, CDR1 LNHDA and CDR2 SQIVND (reference sequence). This CDR3 region has 13 residues. In DNA, the CDR3 is TGTGCCAGTAGCCCGGACAGAGTCAATGAGCAGTTCTTC. Its protein product is CASSPDRVNEQFF.

V and J are TRBV11-2 and TRBJ2-3; D is unclear. The CDR3 runs 15 residues. The germline V and J ends were trimmed by 4 bases and 2 bases, with 13 bases remaining between them. CDR1 SGHAT and CDR2 FQNNGV come from the germline V gene. This CDR3 reads CASSSSLRPTDTQYF. The CDR3, as DNA: TGTGCCAGCAGCTCATCTCTTAGGCCCACAGATACGCAGTATTTT.

This clone has a single count. The chain links TRBV18 to TRBJ1-2, with D tentatively TRBD1 (5 bases). Germline V lookup: CDR1 KGHSH, CDR2 LQKENI. The CDR3 contains 14 residues. V lost 5 bases to trimming and J lost 0 bases, with 10 bases between them. CDR3 bases: TGTGCCAGCTCAATGGGGCCCTCTAACTATGGCTACACCTTC. Amino acid sequence: CASSMGPSNYGYTF.

This chain joins TRBV5-1 and TRBJ1-3; 8 positions match TRBD1. V lost 3 bases and J lost 2; bases outside the gene matches: 7. The germline V gene encodes CDR1 SGHRS and CDR2 YFSETQ. CDR3 length equals 16 residues. CDR3 coding DNA: TGCGCCAGCAGCTCCGCCAGGGGGCCCCCTGGAAACACCATATATTTT. Amino acids: CASSSARGPPGNTIYF.

This rearrangement joins TRBV6-1 to TRBJ1-1; D is possibly TRBD1 (6 bases). Trimming left V 4 bases short and J 0 bases short, with 15 bases between. From germline, CDR1 is MNHNS and CDR2 SASEGT. The CDR3 is made up of 16 amino acids. The CDR3 region is CASSVGGQIMNTEAFF. CDR3 nucleotide sequence: TGTGCCAGCAGTGTTGGGGGCCAGATTATGAACACTGAAGCTTTCTTT.

The chain uses TRBV11-1 and TRBJ2-7; TRBD2 matches 7 bases. The length of the CDR3 is 15 residues. Germline CDR1 is SGHAT and CDR2 is FQDESV (reference sequence). With V trimmed by 5 bases and J by 7 bases, 14 bases remained unmatched. Written as DNA, the CDR3 is TGTGCCAGCAGCCCCCTCTCACTAGCGTTTGAGGAGCAGTACTTC. Amino acid sequence: CASSPLSLAFEEQYF.

The chain combines TRBV9 with TRBJ2-6; the D gene is possibly TRBD1 (6 bases). Trimming cost V 3 bases and J 3 bases, with 22 bases left between them. CDR3 length: 19 residues. The germline V gene encodes CDR1 SGDLS and CDR2 YYNGEE. CDR3 amino acids: CASSGNRDKGTNGANVLTF. In nucleotides, the CDR3 is TGTGCCAGCAGCGGAAACCGGGACAAGGGTACTAATGGGGCCAACGTCCTGACTTTC.

Turning to this clone: Other DNA sequences in the sample encode the same CDR3. The CDR3 nucleotides read TGTGCCAGCAGCACTCCAGGACAGGGTCTGAATGGCTACACCTTC. Its protein product is CASSTPGQGLNGYTF. The chain joins TRBV11-2 to TRBJ1-2, with TRBD1 identical over 8 bases. There are 15 residues in the CDR3. Losses at the gene ends were 5 bases for V and 6 bases for J; bases not matched to a gene: 11. In germline, CDR1 is SGHAT, CDR2 FQNNGV.

The chain couples TRBV5-5 to TRBJ2-1; 12 bases are a match to TRBD2. This CDR3 is 16 amino acids long. V lost 4 bases to trimming and J lost 6 bases; unmatched junction nucleotides: 8. Germline assignment: CDR1 SGHKS and CDR2 YYEKEE (reference sequence). CDR3 DNA sequence: TGTGCCAGCAGCCCCCCCCTAGCGGGAGGGGCCAATGAGCAGTTCTTC. Translating it yields CASSPPLAGGANEQFF.

The chain recombines TRBV6-1 with TRBJ1-2; 7 nucleotides agree with TRBD1. From germline, CDR1 is MNHNS and CDR2 SASEGT. Losses at the gene ends were 2 bases for V and 10 bases for J; bases not matched to a gene: 7. The CDR3 spans 13 residues. The CDR3 sequence: CASSESGQRAYTF. The DNA of the CDR3 is TGTGCCAGCAGTGAATCGGGACAGAGAGCCTACACCTTC.

The gene calls are TRBV6-1 and TRBJ1-2, with TRBD1 matching 9 bases. Germline CDR1 and CDR2: MNHNS and SASEGT. The trim removed 1 base at V and 8 bases at J, leaving 2 bases unmatched. The CDR3 has 13 residues. The CDR3 loop is CASSEGTGVGYTF. The CDR3, as DNA: TGTGCCAGCAGTGAAGGGACAGGGGTGGGCTACACCTTC.